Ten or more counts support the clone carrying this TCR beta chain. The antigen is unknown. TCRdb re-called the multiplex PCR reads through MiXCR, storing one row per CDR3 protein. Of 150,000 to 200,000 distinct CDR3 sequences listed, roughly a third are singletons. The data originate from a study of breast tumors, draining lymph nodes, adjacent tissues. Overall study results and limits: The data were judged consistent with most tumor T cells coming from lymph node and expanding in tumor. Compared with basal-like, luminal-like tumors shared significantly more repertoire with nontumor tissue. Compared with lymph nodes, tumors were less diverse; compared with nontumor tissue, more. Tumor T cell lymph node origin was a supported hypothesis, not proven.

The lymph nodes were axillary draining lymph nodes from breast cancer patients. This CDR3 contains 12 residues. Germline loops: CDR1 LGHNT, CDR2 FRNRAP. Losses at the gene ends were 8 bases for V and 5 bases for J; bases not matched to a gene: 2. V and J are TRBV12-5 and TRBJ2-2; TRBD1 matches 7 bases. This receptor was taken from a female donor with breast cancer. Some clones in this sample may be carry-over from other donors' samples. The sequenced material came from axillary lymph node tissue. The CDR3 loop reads CASTGETGELFF. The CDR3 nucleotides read TGTGCTAGTACAGGGGAGACCGGGGAGCTGTTTTTT.